The 26 T cell receptor beta chains below all came from one sample that was sequenced in a study of glioma-infiltrating T cells. The iRepertoire nested amplicon-rescue multiplex PCR amplified TCR alpha and beta CDR3s from RNA. TCRdb re-derived calls from the multiplex PCR reads in MiXCR, one entry per CDR3 protein. Here the sample spans about 140,000 distinct CDR3 sequences, about two fifths being singletons. The sample was glioma tissue, nonneoplastic brain tissue, or PBMCs (not recorded which). The receptor source for this set is a human donor with low-grade glioma or glioblastoma, undergoing nonglioma brain surgery, or in good health (not recorded which).

The table lists this clonotype with a few counts. The V gene is TRBV6-1, the J gene TRBJ2-1; TRBD2 agrees at 11 bases. Trimming removed 4 bases from V and 7 bases from J; junction bases left unmatched: 3. From germline, CDR1 is MNHNS and CDR2 SASEGT. The CDR3 covers 14 residues. The CDR3: CASSGLAGLNEQFF. The CDR3 nucleotides read TGTGCCAGCAGTGGACTAGCGGGACTAAATGAGCAGTTCTTC.

This clonotype showed up just a few times. This chain links TRBV25-1 with TRBJ2-3; D is unresolved. Trimming removed 3 bases from V and 6 bases from J, with 1 base in between. In germline, CDR1 is MGHDK, CDR2 SYGVNS. CDR3 length equals 10 residues. The CDR3 here is CASSDDTQYF. In nucleotides, the CDR3 is TGTGCCAGCAGTGACGATACGCAGTATTTT.

V gene TRBV20-1 combines with J gene TRBJ1-2; D ambiguous. This CDR3 spans 15 amino acids. The germline CDR1 and CDR2 sequences are DFQATT and SNEGSKA (reference sequence). V was shortened by 0 bases and J by 0 bases, with 11 bases between the two germline ends. CDR3 sequence: CSAREATVANYGYTF. The CDR3 DNA follows: TGCAGTGCTAGAGAGGCCACAGTAGCTAACTATGGCTACACCTTC.

V is TRBV28 and J is TRBJ1-2; TRBD1 is a possible D gene (5 bases). The CDR3 has 14 amino acids. Germline values: CDR1 MDHEN, CDR2 SYDVKM. The V end lost 2 bases, the J end lost 8 bases, and 15 bases lay between the germline ends. CDR3 in amino acids: CASSLRDQNRGYTF. The CDR3, as DNA: TGTGCCAGCAGTTTAAGGGACCAAAACAGGGGCTACACCTTC.

J is TRBJ2-2 and V is TRBV6-2 or TRBV6-3, with a possible D match to TRBD1 (6 bases). From germline, CDR1 is MNHEY and CDR2 SVGEGT. The CDR3 extends over 14 amino acids. V was shortened by 6 bases and J by 3 bases, with 11 bases between the two germline ends. The CDR3 loop is CASSSGTHTGELFF. The CDR3, as DNA: TGTGCCAGCAGCTCCGGGACACACACCGGGGAGCTGTTTTTT.

This clonotype has ten or more counts. The chain joins TRBV18 to TRBJ1-1, with D perhaps matching TRBD1 (5 bases). The CDR3 has 12 residues. The germline V and J ends were trimmed by 3 bases and 8 bases, with 10 bases remaining between them. Germline values: CDR1 KGHSH, CDR2 LQKENI. In DNA, the CDR3 is TGTGCCAGCTCACCTCCCACAGGAGAAGCTTTCTTT. Encoded protein: CASSPPTGEAFF.

V is TRBV27 and J is TRBJ2-3; no reliable D call. The length of the CDR3 is 14 residues. Deletions cut 3 bases from V and 0 bases from J, with 7 bases between. Per the germline V gene, CDR1 is MNHEY and CDR2 is SMNVEV (reference sequence). The CDR3 DNA follows: TGTGCCAGCAGTTTCCAGAGCAGCACAGATACGCAGTATTTT. It yields the protein CASSFQSSTDTQYF.

This clonotype has a handful of counts. The chain links TRBV4-2 to TRBJ2-5, with 10 bases fitting TRBD2. Losses at the gene ends were 1 base for V and 2 bases for J; bases not matched to a gene: 4. The CDR3 has 16 amino acids. In germline, CDR1 is LGHNA, CDR2 YNFKEQ. The CDR3 nucleotides read TGTGCCAGCAGCCAAGCTAGCGGGGGATTACAAGAGACCCAGTACTTC. This codes for CASSQASGGLQETQYF.

The chain recombines TRBV6-1 with TRBJ2-3; the match to TRBD1 covers 9 bases. The CDR3 is 15 amino acids. Per the germline V gene, CDR1 is MNHNS and CDR2 is SASEGT. V lost 7 bases to trimming and J lost 7 bases; unmatched junction nucleotides: 12. CDR3 amino acids: CASTTIRDRENTQYF. In nucleotides, the CDR3 is TGTGCCAGCACCACTATTAGGGACAGGGAGAATACGCAGTATTTT.

The chain employs TRBV6-1 and TRBJ2-6; D possibly uses TRBD1 or TRBD2 (5 bases each). CDR3 length: 16 amino acids. V lost 10 bases to trimming and J lost 0 bases, with 16 bases between them. Germline-derived CDR1 and CDR2 are MNHNS and SASEGT. The chain's CDR3 is CAIRPGRPSGANVLTF. CDR3 DNA sequence: TGTGCCATCAGACCGGGACGCCCCTCTGGGGCCAACGTCCTGACTTTC.

This chain connects TRBV6-2 or TRBV6-3 to TRBJ1-5; TRBD1 matches at 7 bases. Germline CDR1 is MNHEY and CDR2 is SVGEGT. V was clipped by 2 bases and J by 5 bases; unmatched bases: 6. The CDR3 loop spans 15 amino acids. CDR3 amino acids: CASSYVRRGDQPQHF. The DNA for the CDR3 is TGTGCCAGCAGTTACGTACGCAGGGGGGATCAGCCCCAGCATTTT.

Regarding this clonotype: This may come from a read error, since a much larger clone is one base off. The J gene is TRBJ2-1, the V gene TRBV6-2 or TRBV6-3, with D possibly TRBD1 on 5 matching bases. The germline gives CDR1 MNHEY, CDR2 SVGEGT. This CDR3 comprises 13 residues. Deletions cut 4 bases from V and 10 bases from J, with 14 bases between. The CDR3 nucleotides are TGTGCCAGCAGTTTCCAGGGTCCAATCGAGCAGTTCTTC. Translating gives CASSFQGPIEQFF.

This clonotype was detected only a few times. The gene calls are TRBV20-1 and TRBJ2-7; 7 nucleotides line up with TRBD2. The CDR3 totals 15 residues. CDR1 and CDR2 (germline): DFQATT, SNEGSKA (reference sequence). Trimming at V came to 6 bases and at J to 2 bases, leaving 13 bases not matched to a gene. The CDR3 reads CSALGRGGEAYEQYF. The CDR3 coding sequence is TGCAGTGCCCTTGGTCGGGGAGGGGAGGCCTACGAGCAGTACTTC.

V gene TRBV20-1 combines with J gene TRBJ1-5; D is unresolved. This CDR3 has 13 amino acids. The germline V and J ends were trimmed by 0 bases and 5 bases, with 8 bases remaining between them. The germline CDR1 and CDR2 sequences are DFQATT and SNEGSKA (reference sequence). The CDR3 sequence: CSARENGYQPQHF. CDR3 nucleotides: TGCAGTGCTAGAGAGAATGGTTATCAGCCCCAGCATTTT.

This clonotype was detected once. V and J are TRBV11-2 and TRBJ2-5; D might be TRBD2 (6 bases). The CDR3 sequence is 15 residues long. CDR1 SGHAT and CDR2 FQNNGV come from the germline V gene. Trimming pared 1 base from V and 1 base from J, leaving 10 bases between. The CDR3 region is CASSLAGLPQETQYF. The CDR3 DNA follows: TGTGCCAGCAGCTTAGCGGGACTCCCCCAAGAGACCCAGTACTTC.

The table lists this clonotype with many counts. The chain employs TRBV6-2 or TRBV6-3 and TRBJ2-1; D not certain. V was cut by 2 bases and J by 8 bases, with 4 bases left in between. The germline gives CDR1 MNHEY, CDR2 SVGEGT. The length of the CDR3 is 11 residues. CDR3: CASSYVDEQFF. The CDR3 DNA reads as TGTGCCAGCAGTTACGTCGATGAGCAGTTCTTC.

The chain links TRBV6-1 to TRBJ1-2, with D hard to call. CDR3 length equals 11 residues. V lost 6 bases to trimming and J lost 7 bases, with 9 bases between them. Per the germline V gene, CDR1 is MNHNS and CDR2 is SASEGT. This chain's CDR3 is CASREQSGYTF. In DNA, the CDR3 is TGTGCCAGCAGGGAACAATCTGGCTACACCTTC.

The chain couples TRBV28 to TRBJ2-7, with a weak D call TRBD1 (6 bases). V was pared by 9 bases and J by 2 bases, with 17 bases between. CDR3 length: 14 amino acids. CDR1 is MDHEN, CDR2 SYDVKM, per germline. The CDR3 DNA reads TGTGCCAGTAGTATTGAGGACAGCGCCTACGAGCAGTACTTC. Its protein product is CASSIEDSAYEQYF.

The gene calls are TRBV6-1 and TRBJ2-1, with 7 bases that match TRBD2. V shed 7 bases and J 3 bases; nucleotides not matched to a gene: 12. From germline, CDR1 is MNHNS and CDR2 SASEGT. The length of the CDR3 is 16 residues. As DNA, the CDR3 is TGTGCCAGCAAGGTGATGGCGGGAGCGATCTACAATGAGCAGTTCTTC. It encodes CASKVMAGAIYNEQFF.

This rearrangement joins TRBV12-5 to TRBJ2-5; D gene unclear. The CDR3 consists of 13 residues. V gave up 2 bases and J gave up 2 bases, with 6 bases separating them. The V gene's germline CDR1 is LGHNT and CDR2 FRNRAP. The CDR3 nucleotides are TGTGCTAGTGGTTTGAACGGGCAAGAGACCCAGTACTTC. The encoded protein is CASGLNGQETQYF.

V gene TRBV20-1 combines with J gene TRBJ2-7, with D possibly called TRBD1 or TRBD2 (5 bases each). The germline V and J ends were trimmed by 3 bases and 1 base, with 22 bases remaining between them. Germline CDR1 and CDR2: DFQATT and SNEGSKA (reference sequence). CDR3 length: 17 amino acids. The chain's CDR3 is CSARNQGALYSSYEQYF. Here the CDR3 DNA reads TGCAGTGCTAGGAATCAGGGAGCACTATATAGTTCCTACGAGCAGTACTTC.

A word on this clonotype: An end of the junction does not agree with germline; a read error may underlie this. This chain connects TRBV7-2 to TRBJ2-3, with D perhaps TRBD2 (5 bases). Per the germline V gene, CDR1 is SGHTA and CDR2 is FQGNSA. This CDR3 has 13 amino acids. This CDR3 reads CASSLERRDTQYF. The CDR3, as DNA: TGTGCCAGCAGTTTAGAAAGGAGGGATACGCAGTATTTT.

The chain has TRBV7-8 and TRBJ2-1, with D uncertain. The CDR3 totals 12 residues. The germline V gene encodes CDR1 SGHVS and CDR2 FQNEAQ. V was shortened by 5 bases and J by 9 bases, with 11 bases between the two germline ends. The CDR3 DNA follows: TGTGCCAGCAGCCCGGCGCTGGCTGAGCAGTTCTTC. This gives the protein CASSPALAEQFF.

This clonotype was found a few times. This chain joins TRBV7-8 and TRBJ2-1; the D is unclear. Germline V CDR1 and CDR2: SGHVS, FQNEAQ. Trimming removed 3 bases from V and 2 bases from J, with 2 bases in between. The CDR3 length is 12 residues. For the CDR3, the DNA is TGTGCCAGCAGCTTTCCCTACAATGAGCAGTTCTTC. Amino acid sequence: CASSFPYNEQFF.

The rearrangement joins TRBV24-1 to TRBJ2-5, with 7 nucleotides matching TRBD2. Trimming took 4 bases from V and 3 from J; bases not matched to a gene: 13. The CDR3 has 17 residues. From germline, CDR1 is KGHDR and CDR2 SFDVKD. The DNA for the CDR3 is TGTGCCACCAGTGACCCCCTGAGAAGCGGGGCCGAAGAGACCCAGTACTTC. Residues: CATSDPLRSGAEETQYF.

The chain uses TRBV19 and TRBJ2-1; D perhaps matches TRBD2 (6 bases). The CDR3 consists of 13 residues. Germline CDR1 is LNHDA and CDR2 is SQIVND (reference sequence). V was pared by 5 bases and J by 3 bases, with 8 bases between. DNA for the CDR3: TGTGCCAGTAGTTACGGGAGCTACAATGAGCAGTTCTTC. Residues: CASSYGSYNEQFF. The entire variable domain, with the rest obtained from reference TRBV19 and TRBJ2-1, is as follows: DGGITQSPKYLFRKEGQNVTLSCEQNLNHDAMYWYRQDPGQGLRLIYYSQIVNDFQKGDIAEGYSVSREKKESFPLTVTSAQKNPTAFYLCASSYGSYNEQFFGPGTRLTVL.